The rows below give T cell receptor beta chains drawn from one sample of a study of blood T cell repertoires in COVID-19. TCRdb's table, derived via immunoSEQ multiplex PCR, lists solely in-frame clones and lacks some. The table lists just over 300,000 clones, around 92% of them singletons. Sample: peripheral blood. All receptors come from a woman in her twenties or thirties with COVID-19, enrolled during active disease. Both conserved end residues are part of each CDR3. Each record gives: V gene, D gene, J gene, clone size, CDR3 protein, CDR3 DNA. The D gene is left open where the match is weak. Clone size is stated in some rows and not others, as once, few, many or a class when expanded.

TRBV9	.	TRBJ1-3	.	CASSATGLSGNTIYF	TGTGCCAGCAGCGCAACGGGTCTTTCTGGAAACACCATATATTTT
TRBV6-5	TRBD2	TRBJ2-5	once	CASSYGLAGFETQYF	TGTGCCAGCAGTTACGGGCTAGCGGGGTTTGAGACCCAGTACTTC
TRBV3-1/TRBV3-2	TRBD1	TRBJ1-6	.	CASSQDRRGTGHSPLHF	TGTGCCAGCAGCCAAGATAGACGCGGGACAGGGCATTCACCCCTCCACTTT
TRBV19	TRBD1	TRBJ2-7	.	CASSATTGGYEQYF	TGTGCCAGTAGTGCGACGACAGGGGGCTACGAGCAGTACTTC
TRBV4-1	.	TRBJ2-5	.	CASSQVQAETQYF	TGCGCCAGCAGCCAAGTTCAGGCGGAGACCCAGTACTTC
TRBV19	TRBD2	TRBJ2-1	.	CASSMTSGGAVLHNEQFF	TGTGCCAGTAGTATGACTAGCGGGGGGGCCGTATTACACAATGAGCAGTTCTTC
TRBV19	TRBD1	TRBJ1-2	.	CASIPGTGRPNGYTF	TGTGCCAGTATCCCCGGGACAGGGCGTCCAAATGGCTACACCTTC
TRBV11-3	.	TRBJ1-5	once	CASSLRGVQPQHF	TGTGCCAGCAGCTTACGGGGGGTTCAGCCCCAGCATTTT
TRBV4-1	TRBD1	TRBJ1-4	.	CASSQDRARVF	TGCGCCAGCAGCCAGGACAGGGCAAGGGTTTTT
TRBV5-4	TRBD1	TRBJ1-6	.	CASSLAKRTGDSPLHF	TGTGCCAGCAGCTTGGCCAAAAGGACAGGGGATTCACCCCTCCACTTT
TRBV14	TRBD2	TRBJ2-5	.	CASSQGLGGGADGETQYF	TGTGCCAGCAGCCAAGGACTGGGCGGGGGGGCCGACGGAGAGACCCAGTACTTC
TRBV7-2	.	TRBJ1-6	many	CASSMGGTYNSPLHF	TGTGCCAGCAGCATGGGAGGGACCTATAATTCACCCCTCCACTTT
TRBV4-2	.	TRBJ1-3	.	CASSQAEGGSGNTIYF	TGTGCCAGCAGCCAAGCCGAGGGAGGCTCTGGAAACACCATATATTTT
TRBV5-6	TRBD1	TRBJ2-3	.	CASSWDRGLTDTQYF	TGTGCCAGCAGCTGGGACAGGGGGCTTACAGATACGCAGTATTTT
TRBV18	.	TRBJ1-1	.	CASSSQVNTEAFF	TGTGCCAGCTCATCCCAGGTGAACACTGAAGCTTTCTTT
TRBV18	.	TRBJ1-5	.	CASSPSAGNQPQHF	TGTGCCAGCTCACCGTCGGCGGGCAATCAGCCCCAGCATTTT
TRBV11-3	.	TRBJ1-6	.	CASSSGWRGGSPLHF	TGTGCCAGCAGCTCCGGGTGGAGGGGAGGATCACCCCTCCACTTT
TRBV11-1	.	TRBJ2-5	.	CASSPRLEETQYF	TGTGCCAGCAGCCCCCGACTAGAAGAGACCCAGTACTTC
TRBV4-2	TRBD1	TRBJ2-7	.	CASSQGRTGYYEQYF	TGTGCCAGCAGCCAAGGCAGGACAGGATACTACGAGCAGTACTTC